This is a list of T cell receptor beta chains from one sample in a study of control samples from healthy donors and cancer patients. TCRdb's copy holds only in-frame clones and misses some; the assay was immunoSEQ multiplex PCR. The table lists about 89,000 clones, over 65% of them singletons. Sequenced input: blood. These receptors originate from a woman aged 40 to 50 in good health. Each CDR3 is given with its conserved first and last residue. The D gene is left open where the match is weak. Clone size, where shown, is once, few, many, or a class for clones that have expanded.

clone_size j_call v_call d_call cdr3_aa cdr3_nt
NA TRBJ2-7 TRBV6-5 NA CASSYSIGQSSYEQYF TGTGCCAGCAGTTACTCGATTGGTCAGAGCTCCTACGAGCAGTACTTC
NA TRBJ1-1 TRBV7-9 NA CASSLGRAGTEAFF TGTGCCAGCAGCTTAGGACGGGCAGGGACTGAAGCTTTCTTT
NA TRBJ2-7 TRBV9 NA CASSPRAGGATYEQYF TGTGCCAGCAGCCCGCGAGCTGGGGGGGCGACTTACGAGCAGTACTTC
NA TRBJ1-2 TRBV6-2/TRBV6-3 NA CASSRGDYGYTF TGTGCCAGCAGTCGGGGGGACTATGGCTACACCTTC
NA TRBJ2-3 TRBV30 TRBD2 CAWMVRGGYTDTQYF TGTGCCTGGATGGTCCGGGGGGGCTACACAGATACGCAGTATTTT
NA TRBJ1-2 TRBV27 NA CASSHSGAQGDYGYTF TGTGCCAGCAGCCACTCGGGAGCACAAGGGGACTATGGCTACACCTTC
NA TRBJ1-1 TRBV5-6 TRBD1 CASSWFSGGSGTEAFF TGTGCCAGCAGCTGGTTTTCAGGGGGAAGCGGCACTGAAGCTTTCTTT
NA TRBJ1-3 TRBV18 TRBD1 CASSPGTGGAEGSGNTIYF TGTGCCAGCTCGCCCGGGACAGGGGGCGCCGAGGGCTCTGGAAACACCATATATTTT
NA TRBJ1-1 TRBV2 NA CASSVQHGTEAFF TGTGCCAGCAGTGTACAGCACGGCACTGAAGCTTTCTTT
NA TRBJ2-2 TRBV12-5 TRBD1 CASGLATGQGSTGELFF TGTGCTAGTGGTTTGGCCACCGGACAGGGGTCAACCGGGGAGCTGTTTTTT
NA TRBJ2-1 TRBV4-3 TRBD2 CASSQDGTSGGPVNEQFF TGCGCCAGCAGCCAAGATGGGACTAGCGGGGGGCCCGTAAATGAGCAGTTCTTC
NA TRBJ2-7 TRBV18 TRBD1 CASSPTDRDYEQYF TGTGCCAGCTCACCGACGGACAGGGATTACGAGCAGTACTTC
NA TRBJ1-3 TRBV24-1 NA CATSDTRQGNTIYF TGTGCCACCAGTGACACCAGACAGGGAAACACCATATATTTT
NA TRBJ1-2 TRBV6-5 NA CASKNPGGNGYTF TGTGCCAGCAAGAACCCGGGCGGGAATGGCTACACCTTC
NA TRBJ1-6 TRBV15 NA CATSRDRGVNSPLHF TGTGCCACCAGCAGAGATCGGGGAGTCAATTCACCCCTCCACTTT
NA TRBJ1-1 TRBV11-3 TRBD1 CASSIGTGRNTEAFF TGTGCCAGCAGCATCGGGACAGGTCGTAACACTGAAGCTTTCTTT
NA TRBJ2-7 TRBV7-2 NA CASSLSGPRYEQYF TGTGCCAGCAGCTTATCAGGGCCCCGCTACGAGCAGTACTTC
few TRBJ2-7 TRBV6-5 TRBD1 CASSYGTGDEQYF TGTGCCAGCAGTTACGGGACAGGGGACGAGCAGTACTTC
NA TRBJ1-1 TRBV30 TRBD1 CAWSQGATTEAFF TGTGCCTGGAGTCAGGGGGCCACCACTGAAGCTTTCTTT
NA TRBJ1-3 TRBV7-2 NA CASSLASPGYSGNTIYF TGTGCCAGCAGCTTAGCGTCTCCGGGGTACTCTGGAAACACCATATATTTT
NA TRBJ1-2 TRBV19 NA CASSAGDGYTF TGTGCCAGTAGTGCAGGGGATGGCTACACCTTC
NA TRBJ1-5 TRBV7-2 NA CASSTQGNQPQHF TGTGCCAGCAGCACACAGGGTAATCAGCCCCAGCATTTT
NA TRBJ1-2 TRBV19 NA CASNPSGFPSYGYTF TGTGCCAGTAATCCTTCCGGCTTTCCTTCTTATGGCTACACCTTC
NA TRBJ1-5 TRBV2 NA CASSGGSGPSNQPQHF TGTGCCAGCAGTGGGGGCTCGGGACCTAGCAATCAGCCCCAGCATTTT
NA TRBJ1-2 TRBV10-3 NA CAISADSYGYTF TGTGCCATCAGTGCGGACAGCTATGGCTACACCTTC
NA TRBJ1-2 TRBV12-3/TRBV12-4 TRBD1 CASSSGTDFSYTF TGTGCCAGCAGTTCCGGGACAGACTTCAGCTACACCTTC
NA TRBJ2-5 TRBV5-1 TRBD1 CASSFLGTVKETQYF TGCGCCAGCAGCTTTTTAGGGACAGTCAAAGAGACCCAGTACTTC
few TRBJ2-7 TRBV6-5 TRBD1 CASRMRGQGGEQYF TGTGCCAGCAGGATGAGGGGACAGGGAGGCGAGCAGTACTTC
NA TRBJ1-2 TRBV24-1 TRBD1 CATSEGAWDYGYTF TGTGCCACCAGCGAGGGGGCGTGGGACTATGGCTACACCTTC
NA TRBJ2-7 TRBV18 TRBD2 CASSPSSGGNKGEQYF TGTGCCAGCTCACCTTCCAGCGGGGGGAACAAGGGGGAGCAGTACTTC
NA TRBJ2-1 TRBV4-3 TRBD2 CASSHKGGGIEQFF TGCGCCAGCAGCCATAAGGGCGGGGGGATAGAGCAGTTCTTC
NA TRBJ2-1 TRBV7-3 NA CASSLIGVGSYNEQFF TGTGCCAGCAGCTTAATCGGGGTGGGCTCCTACAATGAGCAGTTCTTC
few TRBJ2-3 TRBV6-5 NA CASSSLAGTRTDTQYF TGTGCCAGCAGTTCTTTGGCAGGGACTCGCACAGATACGCAGTATTTT
few TRBJ2-1 TRBV2 NA CASSGASYNEQFF TGTGCCAGCAGTGGGGCGTCCTACAATGAGCAGTTCTTC
NA TRBJ1-6 TRBV25-1 NA CASSEYGSYNSPLHF TGTGCCAGCAGTGAATATGGATCCTATAATTCACCCCTCCACTTT
few TRBJ2-1 TRBV5-1 NA CASSSTRISNNEQFF TGCGCCAGCAGCTCCACCCGGATCAGCAACAATGAGCAGTTCTTC
NA TRBJ2-3 TRBV24-1 TRBD2 CATSDAGTSPTDTQYF TGTGCCACCAGTGATGCCGGGACTAGCCCAACAGATACGCAGTATTTT
NA TRBJ1-4 TRBV6-6 NA CASRRDAATNEKLFF TGTGCCAGCAGACGGGATGCTGCAACTAATGAAAAACTGTTTTTT
NA TRBJ2-7 TRBV10-1 TRBD1 CASSDRQGNSYEQYF TGCGCCAGCAGTGATAGACAGGGAAACTCCTACGAGCAGTACTTC
NA TRBJ2-7 TRBV6-5 TRBD1 CASSRTGDSYEQYF TGTGCCAGCAGTCGGACAGGGGACTCCTACGAGCAGTACTTC
NA TRBJ1-3 TRBV30 NA CAWSPGPNSGNTIYF TGTGCCTGGAGCCCCGGACCGAACTCTGGAAACACCATATATTTT
NA TRBJ2-3 TRBV18 NA CASSPSRGQPGTDTQYF TGTGCCAGCTCCCCGTCCAGGGGCCAGCCGGGCACAGATACGCAGTATTTT
NA TRBJ2-2 TRBV24-1 TRBD1 CATSGEGTGTGELFF TGTGCCACTTCCGGCGAAGGGACAGGGACCGGGGAGCTGTTTTTT
NA TRBJ1-5 TRBV7-9 TRBD1 CASSAGQEGPQHF TGTGCCAGCAGCGCCGGACAGGAAGGGCCCCAGCATTTT
few TRBJ2-1 TRBV6-5 TRBD2 CASSRSGGSVNEQFF TGTGCCAGCAGTCGTAGCGGGGGGAGTGTTAATGAGCAGTTCTTC
NA TRBJ2-2 TRBV19 TRBD2 CATYPLASGGRDGELFF TGTGCCACCTACCCCCTGGCTAGCGGGGGGCGGGACGGGGAGCTGTTTTTT
NA TRBJ1-1 TRBV10-3 NA CAIGGASNTEAFF TGTGCCATCGGGGGGGCCTCGAACACTGAAGCTTTCTTT
NA TRBJ2-2 TRBV7-6 TRBD2 CASSLGLAGGPGELFF TGTGCCAGCAGCTTAGGACTAGCGGGGGGGCCCGGGGAGCTGTTTTTT
NA TRBJ1-2 TRBV24-1 NA CATSDSGHGTYGYTF TGTGCCACCAGTGACTCCGGACATGGGACCTATGGTTACACCTTC
NA TRBJ1-2 TRBV4-2 NA CASSQEGSASGGYTF TGTGCCAGCAGCCAAGAAGGGTCGGCCTCTGGGGGCTACACCTTC